This T cell receptor beta chain was found in a study of neurological immune-mediated disorders. This clonotype was observed at least ten times. Its antigen is not identified. The germline V and J ends were trimmed by 0 bases and 2 bases, with 9 bases remaining between them. The CDR3 totals 15 residues. Germline V lookup: CDR1 LGHDT, CDR2 YNNKEL (reference sequence). One entry per CDR3 protein results from TCRdb running MiXCR on the 5' RACE reads. The sample lists about 77,000 distinct CDR3 sequences, under 10% occurring once. Study-wide points: No sharing of CDR3 amino acid sequences was observed among expanded clones across subjects, suggesting private repertoires in all groups.

The V call is TRBV3-1, the J call TRBJ2-3, with a weak D call TRBD2 (6 bases). The sequencing input was PBMCs. The TCR originated in a man between 50 and 59 years old in good health. CDR3 DNA: TGTGCCAGCAGCCAAGAGGGCGGGAACACAGATACGCAGTATTTT. Its protein is CASSQEGGNTDTQYF.